The next 15 T cell receptor beta chains were all read from a single sample in a study of blood T cell repertoires in COVID-19. The repertoire was sequenced with immunoSEQ multiplex PCR; TCRdb's copy has only in-frame clones and lacks some. Here the sample spans about 120,000 clones, around 89% being singletons. Material: peripheral blood. The receptors here all came from a man between 65 and 80 years old with active or convalescent COVID-19.

This sequence joins TRBV12-2 and TRBJ2-7; TRBD1, the table's D call, lacks a check against the DNA. TRBV12-2 is an annotated pseudogene. CDR3 length: 14 residues. CDR3 loop: CAPVGGYRPYEQYF. CDR3 coding DNA: TGTGCTCCAGTAGGGGGATATCGGCCCTACGAGCAGTACTTC.

This chain connects TRBV28 to TRBJ1-6; D is perhaps TRBD1 (6 bases). This CDR3 is built from 16 residues. Trimming removed 0 bases from V and 9 bases from J, with 15 bases in between. CDR1 is MDHEN, CDR2 SYDVKM, per germline. CDR3 residues: CASSLWRGSGSSPLHF. CDR3 nucleotide sequence: TGTGCCAGCAGTTTATGGAGGGGGTCGGGGAGTTCACCCCTCCACTTT. Supplemented by reference TRBV28 and TRBJ1-6, the full variable domain reads DVKVTQSSRYLVKRTGEKVFLECVQDMDHENMFWYRQDPGLGLRLIYFSYDVKMKEKGDIPEGYSVSREKKERFSLILESASTNQTSMYLCASSLWRGSGSSPLHFGNGTRLTVT.

The rearrangement joins TRBV5-8 to TRBJ1-2; 7 bases are a match to TRBD1. Trimming at V came to 7 bases and at J to 3 bases, leaving 6 bases not matched to a gene. From germline, CDR1 is SGHTS and CDR2 YDEGEE. This CDR3 spans 13 amino acids. The CDR3 reads CASPPGQDYGYTF. CDR3 nucleotide sequence: TGTGCCAGCCCTCCTGGACAGGACTATGGCTACACCTTC.

The CDR3 reads CASSYPSSGGTQYF. The DNA for the CDR3 is TGTGCCAGCAGTTACCCATCTAGCGGGGGGACCCAGTACTTC. This chain links TRBV6-5 with TRBJ2-5; the match to TRBD2 covers 10 bases. Germline loops: CDR1 MNHEY, CDR2 SVGAGI. Trimming removed 2 bases from V and 7 bases from J; junction bases left unmatched: 4. The CDR3 sequence is 14 residues long.

V is TRBV28 and J is TRBJ2-7, with a weak D call TRBD1 (6 bases). Germline-derived CDR1 and CDR2 are MDHEN and SYDVKM. V gave up 8 bases and J gave up 1 base, with 12 bases separating them. This CDR3 has 13 residues. CDR3 sequence reads: CASLTGTSYEQYF. CDR3 bases: TGTGCCAGCCTAACCGGGACATCCTACGAGCAGTACTTC.

The chain joins TRBV9 to TRBJ2-2, with a weak D call TRBD2 (6 bases). The V gene's germline CDR1 is SGDLS and CDR2 YYNGEE. Deletions cut 4 bases from V and 2 bases from J, with 15 bases between. This CDR3 comprises 16 residues. CDR3 sequence reads: CASSLLGGQNTGELFF. CDR3 coding DNA: TGTGCCAGCAGCCTGTTGGGAGGACAAAACACCGGGGAGCTGTTTTTT.

This rearrangement joins TRBV7-9 to TRBJ2-1; 7 bases are a match to TRBD2. The CDR3 is 15 residues long. The ends lost 1 base at V and 8 bases at J; junction bases unmatched: 8. Germline V gene data show CDR1 as SEHNR and CDR2 as FQNEAQ (reference sequence). In DNA form, the CDR3 reads TGTGCCAGCAGCTTAGTTGGCGGGAGTAGATATGAGCAGTTCTTC. This codes for CASSLVGGSRYEQFF.

The chain joins TRBV9 to TRBJ1-6; 8 bases are shared with TRBD1. The V gene's germline CDR1 is SGDLS and CDR2 YYNGEE. The CDR3 has 16 residues. Losses at the gene ends were 3 bases for V and 3 bases for J; bases not matched to a gene: 5. The CDR3: CASSATGAIYNSPLHF. In nucleotides, the CDR3 is TGTGCCAGCAGCGCGACAGGGGCAATCTATAATTCACCCCTCCACTTT.

The rearrangement links TRBV3-1 (or the pseudogene TRBV3-2) to TRBJ2-2, with no clear D. Germline lookup yields CDR1 LGHDT and CDR2 YNNKEL (reference sequence). V lost 1 base and J lost 6, with 9 bases in between. There are 14 residues in the CDR3. The CDR3 nucleotides are TGTGCCAGCAGCCAAGCCTCACGGTCCGGGGAGCTGTTTTTT. It encodes CASSQASRSGELFF.

This rearrangement joins TRBV6-4 to TRBJ1-2, with D possibly being TRBD1 (6 bases). Germline V gives CDR1 MRHNA, CDR2 SNTAGT. This CDR3 has 14 residues. Trimming pared 6 bases from V and 4 bases from J, leaving 15 bases between. The CDR3 nucleotides read TGTGCCAGCAGCGAACAGGGTTGGGGCTATGGCTACACCTTC. Amino acid sequence: CASSEQGWGYGYTF.

V usage is TRBV4-1 and J usage is TRBJ2-1; D might be TRBD2 (6 bases). This CDR3 region has 18 residues. CDR1 is MGHRA, CDR2 YSYEKL, per germline. Trimming stripped 3 bases from V and 3 bases from J, with 21 bases between. CDR3 sequence: CASSHPSSEAGFYNEQFF. The CDR3 DNA sequence: TGCGCCAGCAGCCACCCCTCTAGCGAAGCCGGTTTCTACAATGAGCAGTTCTTC.

The CDR3 sequence is CASSIIEPGTDTQYF. CDR3 DNA: TGTGCCAGTAGTATAATAGAGCCGGGAACAGATACGCAGTATTTT. The rearrangement links TRBV19 to TRBJ2-3; weak D call: TRBD2 (5 bases). Germline CDR1 is LNHDA and CDR2 is SQIVND (reference sequence). CDR3 length: 15 amino acids. V lost 2 bases, J lost 3 bases, and 12 bases lay in between.

The chain recombines TRBV5-6 with TRBJ1-2; 8 bases map to TRBD1. CDR3 length equals 14 residues. Germline V lookup: CDR1 SGHDT, CDR2 YYEEEE. The V and J ends lost 0 bases and 2 bases, in that order; junction bases with no gene match: 0. This CDR3 reads CASSLGQGNYGYTF. In DNA form, the CDR3 reads TGTGCCAGCAGCTTGGGACAGGGGAACTATGGCTACACCTTC.

The chain couples TRBV2 to TRBJ2-1; 9 bases map to TRBD2. J lost 4 bases, V lost 8 bases, and 3 bases had no gene match. Germline CDR1 and CDR2: SNHLY and FYNNEI. The CDR3 runs 13 residues. CDR3 nucleotide sequence: TGTGCCAGCCGAAGCGGGGGGTACAATGAGCAGTTCTTC. Its protein product is CASRSGGYNEQFF.

The chain recombines TRBV5-4 with TRBJ2-2; 9 positions match TRBD1. J was trimmed by 4 bases and V by 4 bases; bases with no gene match: 11. The CDR3 has 17 amino acids. CDR1 SGHNT and CDR2 YYREEE come from the germline V gene (reference sequence). CDR3 nucleotide sequence: TGTGCCAGCAGCCCCCCGGGGACAGGGTCAACCACCGGGGAGCTGTTTTTT. It codes for CASSPPGTGSTTGELFF.